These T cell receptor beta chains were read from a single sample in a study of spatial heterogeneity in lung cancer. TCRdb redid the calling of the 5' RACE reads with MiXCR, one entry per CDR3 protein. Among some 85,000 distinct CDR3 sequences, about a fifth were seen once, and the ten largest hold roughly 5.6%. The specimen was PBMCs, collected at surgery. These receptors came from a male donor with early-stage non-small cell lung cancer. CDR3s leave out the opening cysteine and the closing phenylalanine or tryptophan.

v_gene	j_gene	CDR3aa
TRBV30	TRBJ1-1	AWSLELNTEAF
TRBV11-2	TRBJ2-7	ASSLTNRETYEQY
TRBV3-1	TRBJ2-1	ASSQVGHGSYNEQF
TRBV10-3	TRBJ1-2	AISQEGGYT
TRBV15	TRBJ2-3	ATSVKEDTQY
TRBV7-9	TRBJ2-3	ASRSGEAADTQY
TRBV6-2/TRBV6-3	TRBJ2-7	ASTWDPAGAYEQY
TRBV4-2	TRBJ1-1	ASSQDVKNTEAF
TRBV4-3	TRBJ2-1	ASSRSVVTGTNEQF
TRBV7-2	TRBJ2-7	ASSLGTNGLSYEQY
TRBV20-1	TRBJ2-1	SARASLGTVSYNEQF
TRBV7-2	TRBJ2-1	ASSMDGTYNEQF
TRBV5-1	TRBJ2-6	ASGSGVSGANVLT
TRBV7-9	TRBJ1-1	ASSLVQGTEAF
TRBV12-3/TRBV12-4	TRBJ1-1	ASSPPGQGREAF
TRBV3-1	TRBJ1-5	ASSQSSNQPQH
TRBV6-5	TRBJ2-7	ASGSLAGVPYEQY
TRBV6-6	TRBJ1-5	ASSYRDRGSQPQH
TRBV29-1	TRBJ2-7	SVHCRIFTSYEQY
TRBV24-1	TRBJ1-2	ATSDPGVGGYT
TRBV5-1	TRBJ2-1	ASSSTGGNEQF
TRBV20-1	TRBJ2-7	SGGLAGEGQY
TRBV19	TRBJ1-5	ASSQQGDQPQH
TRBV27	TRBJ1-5	ASSLKGDQPQH